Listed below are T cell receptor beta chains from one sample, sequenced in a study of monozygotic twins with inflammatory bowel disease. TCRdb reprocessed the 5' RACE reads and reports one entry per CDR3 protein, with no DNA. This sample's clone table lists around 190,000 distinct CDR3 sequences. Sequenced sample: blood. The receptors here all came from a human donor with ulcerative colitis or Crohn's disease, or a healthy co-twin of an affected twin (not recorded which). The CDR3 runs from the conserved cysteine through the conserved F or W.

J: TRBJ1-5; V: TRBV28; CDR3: CASGLIDANQPQHF
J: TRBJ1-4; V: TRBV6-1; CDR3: CASGRMEPGNEKLFF
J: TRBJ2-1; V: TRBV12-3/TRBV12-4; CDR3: CASRGGGFNEQFF
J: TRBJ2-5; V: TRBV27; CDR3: CASSMTTSVRETQYF
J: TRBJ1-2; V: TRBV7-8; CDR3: CASSSRLDPLWDYGYTF
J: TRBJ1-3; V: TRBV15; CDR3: CATSRVPGQGPGNTIYF
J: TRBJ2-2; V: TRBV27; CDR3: CASRTRLLGGGELFF
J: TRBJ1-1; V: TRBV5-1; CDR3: CASSPQGAYTEAFF
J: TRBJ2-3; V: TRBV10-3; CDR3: CAISDPLRDTQYF
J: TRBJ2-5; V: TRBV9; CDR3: CASSVEVYQETQYF
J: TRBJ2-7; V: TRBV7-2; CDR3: CASSYKGSRGDEQYF
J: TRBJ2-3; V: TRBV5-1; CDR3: CASSLAGGGRSTDTQYF
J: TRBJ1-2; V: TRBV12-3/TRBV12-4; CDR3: CASSFDRGGGYTF
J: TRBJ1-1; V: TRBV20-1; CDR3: CSARNGRGPEAFF
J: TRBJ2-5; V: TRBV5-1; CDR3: CASSSGTVIQETQYF
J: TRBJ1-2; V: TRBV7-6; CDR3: CASSPITGRASNYGYTF
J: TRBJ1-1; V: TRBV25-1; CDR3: CASSEAGPTIEAFF
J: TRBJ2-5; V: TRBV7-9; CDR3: CASSFLLSEERETQYF
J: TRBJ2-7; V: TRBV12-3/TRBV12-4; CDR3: CASSDHYEQYF
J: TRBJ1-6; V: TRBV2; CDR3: CASTGQLSGSPLHF
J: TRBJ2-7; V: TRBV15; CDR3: CATALGRGSHEQYF
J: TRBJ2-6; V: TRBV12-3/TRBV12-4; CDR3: CASSRTGGNSGANVLTF
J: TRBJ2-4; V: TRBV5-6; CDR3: CASSSRGENRLAKNIQYF
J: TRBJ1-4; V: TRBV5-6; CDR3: CASSLAGTGLVGSTNEKLFF
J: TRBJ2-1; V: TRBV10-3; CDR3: CAISLTGNEQFF
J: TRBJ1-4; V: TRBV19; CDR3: CASTSGDTNEKLFF
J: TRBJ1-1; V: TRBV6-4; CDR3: CASSDGVRNTEAFF
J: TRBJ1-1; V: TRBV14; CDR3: CASSQDKEAFF
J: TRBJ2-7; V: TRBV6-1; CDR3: CASRPTLARNSYEQYF
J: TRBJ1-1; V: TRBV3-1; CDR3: CASIAGTGRGWTEAFF
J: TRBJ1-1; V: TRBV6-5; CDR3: CASSYSSSNTEAFF
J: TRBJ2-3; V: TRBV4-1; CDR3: CASSRTSGTDTQYF
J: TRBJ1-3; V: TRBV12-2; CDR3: CASRSRTESSGNTIYF
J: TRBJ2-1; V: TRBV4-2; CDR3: CASSQVSRVGGNEQFF
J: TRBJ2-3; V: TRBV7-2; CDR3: CASSPTPNLDTDTQYF
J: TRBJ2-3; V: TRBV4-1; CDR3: CASSQEGSPGGASTDTQYF
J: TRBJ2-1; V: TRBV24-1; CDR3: CATSERTGYNEQFF
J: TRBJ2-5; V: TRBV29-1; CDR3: CSAGLTGETQYF
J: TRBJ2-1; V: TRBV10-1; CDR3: CASSDQAMYNEQFF
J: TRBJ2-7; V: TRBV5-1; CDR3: CASSGGQGIYEQYF
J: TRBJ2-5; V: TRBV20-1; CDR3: CSAPPTGTETQYF
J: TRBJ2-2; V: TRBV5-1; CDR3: CVSTGTVNTGELFF
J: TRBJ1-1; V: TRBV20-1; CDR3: CSANRDRGPEAFF
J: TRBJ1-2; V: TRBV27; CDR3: CASSLTRGFDYGYTF
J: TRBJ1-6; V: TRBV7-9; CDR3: CASSLAQANSPLHF
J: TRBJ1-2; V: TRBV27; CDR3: CASGLSANVQGALDGYTF
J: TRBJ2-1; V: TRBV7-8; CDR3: CASSLANEQFF
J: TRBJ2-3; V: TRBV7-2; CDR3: CASSLGIAHTDTQYF
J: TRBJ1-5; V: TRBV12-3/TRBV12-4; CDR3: CASSLGARTQPQHF
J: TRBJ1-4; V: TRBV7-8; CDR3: CASRQGPVRGAEKLFF
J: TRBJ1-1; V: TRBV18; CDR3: CASSPASEAFF
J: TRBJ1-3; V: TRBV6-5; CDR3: CASSYGRPNSGNTIYF
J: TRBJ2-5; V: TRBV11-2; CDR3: CASSPRGAQETQYF
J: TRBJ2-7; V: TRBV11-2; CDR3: CASSPRTVYEQYF
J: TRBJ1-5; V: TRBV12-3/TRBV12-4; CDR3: CASTFTGQPQHF
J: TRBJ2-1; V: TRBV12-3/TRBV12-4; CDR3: CASSLRNPSSIGYNEQFF